This T cell receptor (beta chain) was documented in a study of cytomegalovirus exposure and HLA in healthy donors. Study-level findings and limits: Reportedly, HLA-A and HLA-B alleles of most subjects were accurately predicted from TCR beta.

V shed 1 base and J shed 0 bases, with 4 bases lying between them. In germline, CDR1 is SGDLS, CDR2 YYNGEE. The CDR3 is 13 amino acids. On this clone itself: Its antigen is undetermined.

The PCR used 60 Vbeta and 13 Jbeta primers. Generated by immunoSEQ multiplex PCR, the TCRdb table keeps only in-frame clones and is missing some. Of around 140,000 clones in the sample, 75% to 80% were seen once. This sequence joins TRBV9 and TRBJ1-1; the D is unclear. Sample: PBMCs. This clonotype originated in a male donor in good health and CMV-seronegative. The chain's CDR3 is CASSVTVNTEAFF. The CDR3 DNA sequence: TGTGCCAGCAGCGTAACGGTGAACACTGAAGCTTTCTTT. Complete variable domain (other parts from reference TRBV9 and TRBJ1-1): DSGVTQTPKHLITATGQRVTLRCSPRSGDLSVYWYQQSLDQGLQFLIQYYNGEERAKGNILERFSAQQFPDLHSELNLSSLELGDSALYFCASSVTVNTEAFFGQGTRLTVV.